The 5 T cell receptor beta chains below come from one sample, sequenced in a study of control samples from healthy donors and cancer patients. TCRdb keeps only in-frame clones here, not all; method: immunoSEQ multiplex PCR. The sample carries 95,000 to 120,000 clones, approximately 82% recorded once. The sequenced material came from blood. All receptors derive from a man younger than 35 in good health.

This sequence joins TRBV13 and TRBJ2-2; 7 bases align to TRBD1. Germline assignment: CDR1 PRHDT and CDR2 FYEKMQ (reference sequence). V dropped 7 bases and J dropped 4; count of bases not matched to a gene: 12. The CDR3 runs to 16 residues. In DNA form, the CDR3 reads TGTGCCAGCACTGAAAAATACAGGGGCGGCACCGGGGAGCTGTTTTTT. Its translation: CASTEKYRGGTGELFF.

The CDR3 DNA reads as TGTGCCAGCAGCTTAGCGCTCACCGGTGAAGAGACCCAGTACTTC. It specifies CASSLALTGEETQYF. The chain employs TRBV7-2 and TRBJ2-5; D gene ambiguous. CDR1 SGHTA and CDR2 FQGNSA come from the germline V gene. The CDR3 loop spans 15 amino acids. The V end was cut by 0 bases, the J end by 3 bases, with 11 bases between.

The chain employs TRBV10-3 and TRBJ2-7, with D perhaps TRBD2 (6 bases). CDR3 size: 13 residues. V lost 6 bases to trimming and J lost 7 bases, with 16 bases between them. Germline V gives CDR1 ENHRY, CDR2 SYGVKD. The CDR3 nucleotides are TGTGCCATCAGATGGGACTCTCTACGGGAGCAGTACTTC. Its protein product is CAIRWDSLREQYF.

This sequence joins TRBV18 and TRBJ1-5; D unresolved. Germline V gene sequence: CDR1 KGHSH, CDR2 LQKENI. With 3 bases removed from V and 7 bases from J, the gap between germline ends came to 10 bases. This CDR3 is built from 13 residues. CDR3 in DNA: TGTGCCAGCTCACCTGTTTTGACCCAGCCCCAGCATTTT. Its translation: CASSPVLTQPQHF.

The chain joins TRBV12-5 to TRBJ1-4, with D perhaps TRBD1 (5 bases). This CDR3 has 14 amino acids. V dropped 3 bases and J dropped 5 bases, with 10 bases sitting between them. Germline assignment: CDR1 LGHNT and CDR2 FRNRAP. Here the CDR3 reads CASGFGHRNEKLFF. The DNA of the CDR3 is TGTGCTAGTGGTTTTGGGCACAGGAATGAAAAACTGTTTTTT.